The next 20 T cell receptor beta chains were all read from a single sample in a study of blood T cells in healthy people across ages. Together with a sample-barcoded 5' primer, a J-beta primer mix was included in a second PCR lasting 7 to 11 cycles. TCRdb re-called the 5' RACE reads through MiXCR, storing one row per CDR3 protein. The sample has about 540,000 distinct CDR3 sequences, around 24% seen once. These same data were also listed under a study on T cells of mothers and their children.

Sequencing was carried out using blood. These TCRs come from a boy aged 5-17 years in good health.

CDR3 in DNA: TGTGCCAGCAGGTCCTCCGGGACACGAATCTACGAGCAGTACTTC. As protein: CASRSSGTRIYEQYF. The V call is TRBV6-5, the J call TRBJ2-7, with a possible D match to TRBD1 (6 bases). The CDR3 sequence is 15 residues long. Between the trimmed V and J ends, which lost 6 bases and 3 bases, there was a span of 18 bases. Germline-derived CDR1 and CDR2 are MNHEY and SVGAGI.

The chain employs TRBV29-1 and TRBJ2-5; D is unclear. The DNA end lines up better with TRBJ2-7; the J call may be wrong. CDR3 length: 14 residues. Germline V lookup: CDR1 SQVTM, CDR2 ANQGSEA. CDR3 in amino acids: CSVEQADFSYEQYF. CDR3 sequence (DNA): TGCAGCGTTGAGCAAGCCGACTTCTCCTACGAGCAGTACTTC.

This clonotype was seen repeatedly, ten times or more. The rearrangement links TRBV4-3 to TRBJ2-1; D not certain. The CDR3 is made up of 13 amino acids. V lost 1 base and J 8 bases, leaving 9 bases between the germline ends. Germline V gene data show CDR1 as LGHNA and CDR2 as YSLEER. CDR3 protein: CASSQVADYEQFF. CDR3 DNA sequence: TGCGCCAGCAGCCAAGTGGCCGACTATGAGCAGTTCTTC.

The rearrangement uses TRBV7-9 and TRBJ2-7, with 10 bases lining up with TRBD1. The CDR3 is made up of 15 amino acids. The V and J ends lost 2 bases and 6 bases, in that order; junction bases with no gene match: 7. Germline V gives CDR1 SEHNR, CDR2 FQNEAQ (reference sequence). CDR3 bases: TGTGCCAGCAGCTTAACGCGACAGGGGGCCTGCGAGCAGTACTTC. Protein product: CASSLTRQGACEQYF.

The chain links TRBV14 to TRBJ2-3, with TRBD1 matching 7 bases. V gave up 3 bases and J gave up 3 bases; unmatched junction bases: 12. Germline loops: CDR1 SGHDN, CDR2 FVKESK. This CDR3 has 17 amino acids. Written as DNA, the CDR3 is TGTGCCAGCAGCCATGCCTTGACAGGGTCCCCTACAGATACGCAGTATTTT. It translates to CASSHALTGSPTDTQYF.

V gene TRBV11-1 combines with J gene TRBJ2-1; no definite D call. Germline V CDR1 and CDR2: SGHAT, FQDESV (reference sequence). The CDR3 is 15 residues long. The V gene lost 0 bases and the J gene lost 9 bases, with 15 bases spanning the gap. The CDR3 here is CASSLARGESPEQFF. The CDR3, as DNA: TGTGCCAGCAGCTTAGCGCGCGGCGAATCGCCTGAGCAGTTCTTC.

This clonotype has only a few counts. This chain uses TRBV15 with TRBJ2-7, with 7 bases lining up with TRBD1. CDR3 length: 18 amino acids. From germline, CDR1 is LNHNV and CDR2 YYDKDF (reference sequence). V was pared by 0 bases and J by 3 bases, with 14 bases of the junction left unmatched. The CDR3 protein is CATSRDISGTAAVYEQYF. CDR3 nucleotides: TGTGCCACCAGCAGAGATATTTCTGGGACAGCGGCTGTCTACGAGCAGTACTTC.

This clonotype was counted between two and nine times. The V gene is TRBV6-2 or TRBV6-3, the J gene TRBJ2-1, with unresolved D. The DNA end is more similar to TRBJ2-7, so the J call may be wrong. Per germline, CDR1 MNHEY and CDR2 SVGEGT. CDR3 size: 14 residues. CDR3 sequence (DNA): TGTGCCAGCCGCGACGGACGAATTCTCTACGAGCAGTACTTC. This sequence encodes CASRDGRILYEQYF.

This clonotype occurred many times. The chain uses TRBV6-2 or TRBV6-3 and TRBJ2-7, with D perhaps TRBD1 (5 bases). Germline V gives CDR1 MNHEY, CDR2 SVGEGT. The germline V and J ends were trimmed by 6 bases and 2 bases, with 14 bases remaining between them. The CDR3 length is 14 residues. The CDR3, as DNA: TGTGCCAGCAGAAGGGGAACAGGAACCTACGAGCAGTACTTC. The encoded protein is CASRRGTGTYEQYF.

This chain uses TRBV7-6 with TRBJ2-3; D gene unclear. The CDR3 sequence is 13 residues long. V lost 5 bases and J 3 bases, leaving 9 bases between the germline ends. Germline values: CDR1 SGHVS, CDR2 FNYEAQ. The CDR3 loop is CASSPRRTDTQYF. The CDR3 nucleotides read TGTGCCAGCAGCCCCCGCCGGACAGATACGCAGTATTTT.

The J gene is TRBJ2-5, the V gene TRBV28; D possibly uses TRBD1 or TRBD2 (6 bases each). V lost 8 bases, J lost 1 base, and 17 bases lay in between. The CDR3 consists of 15 residues. Germline loops: CDR1 MDHEN, CDR2 SYDVKM. CDR3 bases: TGTGCCAGCGCGCCTAGAGGGGGGCGCCAAGAGACCCAGTACTTC. Protein sequence: CASAPRGGRQETQYF.

The CDR3 nucleotides are TGTGCCAGCAGCTTATCAGGGAGCACAACTTACGAGCAGTACTTC. Translating it yields CASSLSGSTTYEQYF. The chain carries TRBV7-2 and TRBJ2-7, with D possibly called TRBD1 or TRBD2 (5 bases each). V dropped 2 bases and J dropped 4 bases, with 15 bases sitting between them. Germline CDR1 SGHTA, CDR2 FQGNSA. This CDR3 has 15 amino acids.

V gene TRBV5-5 combines with J gene TRBJ2-6; the match to TRBD2 covers 11 bases. With V trimmed by 2 bases and J by 3 bases, 13 bases remained unmatched. There are 20 residues in the CDR3. CDR1 is SGHKS and CDR2 is YYEKEE in the germline V gene (reference sequence). CDR3 sequence reads: CASSFSASGGPLLGANVLTF. The CDR3 DNA reads TGTGCCAGCAGCTTCTCGGCTAGCGGGGGGCCACTCCTTGGGGCCAACGTCCTGACTTTC.

The rearrangement uses TRBV7-2 and TRBJ2-5; D is ambiguous. The CDR3 has 14 amino acids. Trimming removed 2 bases from V and 2 bases from J, with 9 bases in between. Germline CDR1 is SGHTA and CDR2 is FQGNSA. As DNA, the CDR3 is TGTGCCAGCAGCTTAACCCCACAACAAGAGACCCAGTACTTC. Translation: CASSLTPQQETQYF.

This clonotype appeared a few times. This rearrangement joins TRBV28 to TRBJ1-4; D unclear. This CDR3 contains 15 residues. Germline CDR1 is MDHEN and CDR2 is SYDVKM. Deletions cut 3 bases from V and 0 bases from J, with 8 bases between. The CDR3 DNA follows: TGTGCCAGCAGTTTCGGGGAGTCAACTAATGAAAAACTGTTTTTT. Its translation is CASSFGESTNEKLFF.

The gene calls are TRBV11-2 and TRBJ2-7; no definite D call. The length of the CDR3 is 22 residues. From germline, CDR1 is SGHAT and CDR2 FQNNGV. V shed 0 bases and J shed 3 bases, with 33 bases lying between them. The CDR3 nucleotides are TGTGCCAGCAGCTTAGAGGAATGGTGGGCCAGCGACCTTACTATTTCGAACTACGAGCAGTACTTC. Its protein product is CASSLEEWWASDLTISNYEQYF.

This clonotype appeared a few times. The rearrangement uses TRBV5-1 and TRBJ1-1, with D tentatively TRBD1 (5 bases). The ends were cut back, 0 bases at V and 1 base at J, with 7 bases in the middle. CDR1 and CDR2 from the germline V gene are SGHRS and YFSETQ. The CDR3 is 14 residues long. CDR3 amino acids: CASSLGDGNTEAFF. As DNA, the CDR3 is TGCGCCAGCAGCTTGGGGGACGGGAACACTGAAGCTTTCTTT.

DNA for the CDR3: TGTGCCAGCAGCTTGGGCAGGGTCAGTGGGAACACTGAAGCTTTCTTT. This sequence encodes CASSLGRVSGNTEAFF. The rearrangement links TRBV7-2 to TRBJ1-1, with TRBD1 as a possible D gene (5 bases). CDR1 and CDR2 from the germline V gene are SGHTA and FQGNSA. V was clipped by 3 bases and J by 1 base, with 15 bases between them. The CDR3 is made up of 16 amino acids.

This clonotype appeared a single time. The chain employs TRBV11-1 and TRBJ2-1; 11 positions match TRBD2. The end of the DNA fits TRBJ2-5 better, so the J call may be wrong. The CDR3 has 23 amino acids. Per germline, CDR1 SGHAT and CDR2 FQDESV (reference sequence). The CDR3, as DNA: TGTGCCAGCAGCTTATACGAAATTATACCCCAATCAACTAGCGGGAGTGTGGAAGAGACCCAGTACTTC. Amino acid sequence: CASSLYEIIPQSTSGSVEETQYF.

This chain joins TRBV7-2 and TRBJ2-3, with TRBD2 matching 7 bases. Germline CDR1 SGHTA, CDR2 FQGNSA. The junction had 8 bases not matched to a gene; V was cut back by 3 bases and J by 2 bases. The CDR3 is made up of 16 amino acids. This chain's CDR3 is CASSFSLAEYTDTQYF. The CDR3 coding sequence is TGTGCCAGCAGCTTCTCCCTAGCGGAGTACACAGATACGCAGTATTTT.